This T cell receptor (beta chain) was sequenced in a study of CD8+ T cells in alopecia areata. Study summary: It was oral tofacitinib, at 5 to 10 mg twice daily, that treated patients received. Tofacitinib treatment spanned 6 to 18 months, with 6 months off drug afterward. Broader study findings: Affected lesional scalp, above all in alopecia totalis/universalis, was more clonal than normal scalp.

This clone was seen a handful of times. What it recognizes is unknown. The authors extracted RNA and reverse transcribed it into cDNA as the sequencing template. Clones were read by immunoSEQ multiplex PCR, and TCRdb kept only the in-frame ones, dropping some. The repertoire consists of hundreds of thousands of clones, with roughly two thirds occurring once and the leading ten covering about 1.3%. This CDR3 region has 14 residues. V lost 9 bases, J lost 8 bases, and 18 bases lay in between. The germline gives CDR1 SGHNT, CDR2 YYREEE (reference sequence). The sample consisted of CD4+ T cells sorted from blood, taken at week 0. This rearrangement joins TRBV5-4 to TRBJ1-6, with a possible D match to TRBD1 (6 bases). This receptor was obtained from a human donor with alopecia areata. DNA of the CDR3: TGTGCCACAACCATGGGGGGGCAGGATTCACCCCTCCACTTT. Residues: CATTMGGQDSPLHF.